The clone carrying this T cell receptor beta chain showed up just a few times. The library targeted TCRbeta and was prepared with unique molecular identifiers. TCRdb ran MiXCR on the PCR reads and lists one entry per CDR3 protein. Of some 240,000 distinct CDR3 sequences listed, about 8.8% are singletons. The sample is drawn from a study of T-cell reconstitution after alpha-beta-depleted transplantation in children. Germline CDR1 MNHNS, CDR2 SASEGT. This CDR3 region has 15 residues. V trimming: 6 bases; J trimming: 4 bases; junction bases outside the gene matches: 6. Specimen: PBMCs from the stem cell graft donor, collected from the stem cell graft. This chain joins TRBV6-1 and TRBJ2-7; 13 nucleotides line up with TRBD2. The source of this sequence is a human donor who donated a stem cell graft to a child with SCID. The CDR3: CASRRTSGGAYEQYF. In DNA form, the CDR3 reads TGTGCCAGCAGGCGGACTAGCGGGGGTGCTTACGAGCAGTACTTC.